This T cell receptor (beta chain) was retrieved from a study of vaccination and CD4 T cells after COVID-19. Cultured CD4+ T cells had their DNA profiled by the Oncomine TCR Beta short-read assay. Each CDR3 protein is one row after TCRdb ran MiXCR on the PCR reads. The table has 10,000 to 15,000 distinct CDR3 sequences, approximately 50% seen once; the top ten hold about 30%. Comments on this clonotype: Antigen unknown.

This CDR3 region has 14 residues. Per the germline V gene, CDR1 is LGHNA and CDR2 is YNFKEQ. With 1 base removed from V and 5 bases from J, the gap between germline ends came to 11 bases. Treatment reported: roughly ten-day PBMC culture with coronavirus spike peptide pools or control peptides (ViraFEST assay). This receptor was taken from a human donor who had recovered from COVID-19. The chain combines TRBV4-2 with TRBJ1-1, with D possibly matching TRBD1 (6 bases). Material: CD4+ T cells from blood, cultured in vitro. CDR3: CASSQGGAGTEAFF. In nucleotides, the CDR3 is TGTGCCAGCAGCCAAGGGGGGGCTGGAACTGAAGCTTTCTTT.